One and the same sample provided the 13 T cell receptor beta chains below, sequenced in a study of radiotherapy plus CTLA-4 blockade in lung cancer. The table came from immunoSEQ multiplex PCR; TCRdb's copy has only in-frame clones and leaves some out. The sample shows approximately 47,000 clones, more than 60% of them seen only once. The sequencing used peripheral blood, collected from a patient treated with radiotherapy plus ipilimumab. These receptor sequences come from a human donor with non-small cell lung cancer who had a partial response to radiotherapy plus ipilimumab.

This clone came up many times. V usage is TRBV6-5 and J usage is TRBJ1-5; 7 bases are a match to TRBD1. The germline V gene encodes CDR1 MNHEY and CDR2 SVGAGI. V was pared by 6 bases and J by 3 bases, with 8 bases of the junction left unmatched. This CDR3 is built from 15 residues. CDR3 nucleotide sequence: TGTGCCAGCAGAAAAAACAGGGGATACAATCAGCCCCAGCATTTT. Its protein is CASRKNRGYNQPQHF.

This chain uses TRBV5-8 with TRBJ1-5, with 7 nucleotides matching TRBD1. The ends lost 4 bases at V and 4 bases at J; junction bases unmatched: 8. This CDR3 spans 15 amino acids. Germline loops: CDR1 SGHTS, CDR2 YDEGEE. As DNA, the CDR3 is TGTGCCAGCAGCGCCGGGACAGATTGGAATCAGCCCCAGCATTTT. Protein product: CASSAGTDWNQPQHF.

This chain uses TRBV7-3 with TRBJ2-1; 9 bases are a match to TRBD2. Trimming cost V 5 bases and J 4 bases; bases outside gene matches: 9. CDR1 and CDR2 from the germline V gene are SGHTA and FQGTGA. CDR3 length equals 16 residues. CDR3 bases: TGTGCCAGCAGCCCGAGGAGTAGCGGGGGTTACAATGAGCAGTTCTTC. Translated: CASSPRSSGGYNEQFF.

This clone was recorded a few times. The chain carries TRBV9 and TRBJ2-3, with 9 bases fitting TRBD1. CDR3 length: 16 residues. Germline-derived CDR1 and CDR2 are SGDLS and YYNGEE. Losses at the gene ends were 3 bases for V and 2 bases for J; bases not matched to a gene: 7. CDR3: CASSARQGDDTDTQYF. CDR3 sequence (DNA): TGTGCCAGCAGCGCCCGACAGGGGGATGACACAGATACGCAGTATTTT.

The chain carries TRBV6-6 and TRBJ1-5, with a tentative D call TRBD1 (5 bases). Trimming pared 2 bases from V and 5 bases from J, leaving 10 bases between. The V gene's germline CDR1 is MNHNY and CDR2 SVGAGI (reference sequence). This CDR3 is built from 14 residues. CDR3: CASSYGAADQPQHF. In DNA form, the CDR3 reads TGTGCCAGCAGTTACGGGGCAGCCGATCAGCCCCAGCATTTT.

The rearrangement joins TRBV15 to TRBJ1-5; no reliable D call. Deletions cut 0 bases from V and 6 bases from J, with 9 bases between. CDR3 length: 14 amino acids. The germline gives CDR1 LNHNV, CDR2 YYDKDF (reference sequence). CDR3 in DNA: TGTGCCACCAGCAGAGATGGAGGATTTCAGCCCCAGCATTTT. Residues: CATSRDGGFQPQHF.

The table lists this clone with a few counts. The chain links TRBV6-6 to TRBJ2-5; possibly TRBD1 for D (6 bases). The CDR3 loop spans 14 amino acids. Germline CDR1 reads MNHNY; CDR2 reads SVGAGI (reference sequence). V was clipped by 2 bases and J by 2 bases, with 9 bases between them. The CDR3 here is CASSYRRGQETQYF. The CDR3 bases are TGTGCCAGCAGTTACCGCAGGGGACAAGAGACCCAGTACTTC.

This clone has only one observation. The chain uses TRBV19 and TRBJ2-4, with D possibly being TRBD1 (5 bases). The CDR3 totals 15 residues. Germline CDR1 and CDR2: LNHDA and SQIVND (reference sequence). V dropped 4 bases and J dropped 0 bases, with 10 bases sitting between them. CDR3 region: CASSKAGLAKNIQYF. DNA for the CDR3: TGTGCCAGTAGTAAAGCAGGGCTAGCCAAAAACATTCAGTACTTC.

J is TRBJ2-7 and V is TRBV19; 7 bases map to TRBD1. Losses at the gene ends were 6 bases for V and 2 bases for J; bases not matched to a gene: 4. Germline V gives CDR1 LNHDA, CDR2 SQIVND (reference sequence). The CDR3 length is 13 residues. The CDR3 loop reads CASSPGQAYEQYF. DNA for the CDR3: TGTGCCAGTAGCCCCGGACAGGCCTACGAGCAGTACTTC. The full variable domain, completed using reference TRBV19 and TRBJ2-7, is DGGITQSPKYLFRKEGQNVTLSCEQNLNHDAMYWYRQDPGQGLRLIYYSQIVNDFQKGDIAEGYSVSREKKESFPLTVTSAQKNPTAFYLCASSPGQAYEQYFGPGTRLTVT.

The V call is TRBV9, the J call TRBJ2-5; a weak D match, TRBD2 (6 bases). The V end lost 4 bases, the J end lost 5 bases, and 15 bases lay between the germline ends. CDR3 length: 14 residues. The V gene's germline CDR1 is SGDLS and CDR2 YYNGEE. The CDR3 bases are TGTGCCAGCAGCTCCTGGAGCGGGCGGGAGACCCAGTACTTC. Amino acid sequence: CASSSWSGRETQYF.

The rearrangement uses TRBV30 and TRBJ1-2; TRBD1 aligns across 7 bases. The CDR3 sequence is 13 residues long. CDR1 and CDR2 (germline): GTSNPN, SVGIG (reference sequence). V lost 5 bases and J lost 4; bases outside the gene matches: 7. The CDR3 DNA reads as TGTGCCTGGCGCCCCGGACAGGCCTATGGCTACACCTTC. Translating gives CAWRPGQAYGYTF.

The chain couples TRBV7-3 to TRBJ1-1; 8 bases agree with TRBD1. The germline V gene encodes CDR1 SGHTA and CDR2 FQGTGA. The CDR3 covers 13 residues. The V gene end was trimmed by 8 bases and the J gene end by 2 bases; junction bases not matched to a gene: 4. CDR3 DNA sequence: TGTGCCAGCGGACAGGGAGGAAACACTGAAGCTTTCTTT. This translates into CASGQGGNTEAFF.

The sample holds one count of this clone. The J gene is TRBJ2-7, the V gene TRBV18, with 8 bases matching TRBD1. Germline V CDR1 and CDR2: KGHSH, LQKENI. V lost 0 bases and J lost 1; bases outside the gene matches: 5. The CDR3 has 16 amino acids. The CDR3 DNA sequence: TGTGCCAGCTCACCACCCGGACAGGGCCCTTCCTACGAGCAGTACTTC. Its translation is CASSPPGQGPSYEQYF.